Following are 14 T cell receptor beta chains from one sample sequenced in a study of cytomegalovirus exposure and HLA in healthy donors. PCR used 60 Vbeta primers and 13 Jbeta primers. Here immunoSEQ multiplex PCR was the method, and the copy in TCRdb shows in-frame clones only, minus some. The table has about 110,000 clones, around 80% seen once. Specimen: PBMCs. The receptors here all came from a man aged 30 to 45 in good health and CMV-seropositive.

This chain connects TRBV9 to TRBJ2-1, with D maybe TRBD2 (6 bases). Germline loops: CDR1 SGDLS, CDR2 YYNGEE. V lost 4 bases to trimming and J lost 0 bases, with 17 bases between them. There are 17 residues in the CDR3. CDR3 sequence reads: CASSPRTTRSSYNEQFF. The CDR3 coding sequence is TGTGCCAGCAGCCCCCGGACTACCCGGAGCTCCTACAATGAGCAGTTCTTC.

V gene TRBV11-2 combines with J gene TRBJ2-3; perhaps TRBD2 as D (5 bases). This CDR3 has 18 amino acids. V gave up 0 bases and J gave up 2 bases, with 18 bases separating them. Per the germline V gene, CDR1 is SGHAT and CDR2 is FQNNGV. The CDR3 nucleotides read TGTGCCAGCAGCTTAGATCCCCCGGGTAACGGGGACACAGATACGCAGTATTTT. Its translation: CASSLDPPGNGDTDTQYF.

The chain combines TRBV6-6 with TRBJ1-1; D is unresolved. Germline lookup yields CDR1 MNHNY and CDR2 SVGAGI (reference sequence). This CDR3 region has 10 residues. The ends were cut back, 2 bases at V and 11 bases at J, with 6 bases in the middle. CDR3 DNA: TGTGCCAGCAGTTACACCCAGGCTTTCTTT. Its translation: CASSYTQAFF.

The CDR3 DNA reads as TGTGCCGGGTCATCGGGGACAGTATTCACCGGGGAGCTGTTTTTT. It is translated as CAGSSGTVFTGELFF. The chain is built from TRBV30 and TRBJ2-2; TRBD1 aligns across 7 bases. The length of the CDR3 is 15 residues. Germline loops: CDR1 GTSNPN, CDR2 SVGIG (reference sequence). The V gene end was trimmed by 8 bases and the J gene end by 4 bases; junction bases not matched to a gene: 13.

This chain uses TRBV11-2 with TRBJ2-3; a possible D gene is TRBD2 (6 bases). The CDR3 has 15 residues. Germline V lookup: CDR1 SGHAT, CDR2 FQNNGV. Trimming took off 1 base at V and 2 bases at J, with 10 bases between the two ends. The CDR3 spells CASSLVAGSTDTQYF. CDR3 bases: TGTGCCAGCAGCTTAGTGGCGGGATCCACAGATACGCAGTATTTT.

The chain links TRBV5-5 to TRBJ2-1, with 12 bases fitting TRBD2. The CDR3 totals 16 residues. The germline gives CDR1 SGHKS, CDR2 YYEKEE (reference sequence). Trimming took 3 bases from V and 9 from J; bases not matched to a gene: 10. DNA of the CDR3: TGTGCCAGCAGCTACGCTAGCGGGGGGGCCATAGGTGAGCAGTTCTTC. It translates to CASSYASGGAIGEQFF. Combining the CDR3 with reference TRBV5-5 and TRBJ2-1 gives the whole variable domain DAGVTQSPTHLIKTRGQQVTLRCSPISGHKSVSWYQQVLGQGPQFIFQYYEKEERGRGNFPDRFSARQFPNYSSELNVNALLLGDSALYLCASSYASGGAIGEQFFGPGTRLTVL.

The chain recombines TRBV6-5 with TRBJ1-1; 8 bases line up with TRBD1. The CDR3 totals 16 residues. Germline V gene sequence: CDR1 MNHEY, CDR2 SVGAGI. The ends lost 2 bases at V and 0 bases at J; junction bases unmatched: 5. The CDR3, as DNA: TGTGCCAGCAGTTACGCAGGGGGCCTCATGAACACTGAAGCTTTCTTT. It is translated as CASSYAGGLMNTEAFF.

The V and J genes are TRBV10-3 and TRBJ1-1; D is perhaps TRBD1 (5 bases). The germline CDR1 and CDR2 sequences are ENHRY and SYGVKD. The CDR3 sequence is 15 residues long. Trimming removed 3 bases at V and 1 base at J, with 12 bases between. Written as DNA, the CDR3 is TGTGCCATCAGTGATGTAGCGGGGACGAACACTGAAGCTTTCTTT. The encoded protein is CAISDVAGTNTEAFF.

The J gene is TRBJ1-1, the V gene TRBV6-6, with D uncertain. From germline, CDR1 is MNHNY and CDR2 SVGAGI (reference sequence). Trimming left V 5 bases short and J 0 bases short, with 4 bases between. The CDR3 totals 12 residues. This chain's CDR3 is CASSLMNTEAFF. CDR3 DNA: TGTGCCAGCAGTCTAATGAACACTGAAGCTTTCTTT.

V is TRBV7-9 and J is TRBJ2-1; TRBD2 is a possible D gene (6 bases). CDR1 is SEHNR and CDR2 is FQNEAQ in the germline V gene (reference sequence). Trimming removed 2 bases from V and 0 bases from J, with 11 bases in between. CDR3 length equals 16 residues. CDR3 amino acids: CASSLTGGGSYNEQFF. CDR3 DNA sequence: TGTGCCAGCAGCTTAACCGGGGGTGGCTCCTACAATGAGCAGTTCTTC.

The chain recombines TRBV19 with TRBJ1-2, with D perhaps matching TRBD1 (5 bases). Germline CDR1 LNHDA, CDR2 SQIVND (reference sequence). V lost 5 bases and J lost 4, with 17 bases in between. This CDR3 has 15 amino acids. This CDR3 is CASSVGAGRAYGYTF. As DNA, the CDR3 is TGTGCCAGTAGTGTAGGGGCGGGAAGGGCCTATGGCTACACCTTC.

The chain has TRBV29-1 and TRBJ1-2; TRBD1 matches at 8 bases. V shed 6 bases, J shed 3 bases, and the junction held 21 bases outside the gene matches. CDR1 is SQVTM, CDR2 ANQGSEA, per germline. The CDR3 extends over 18 amino acids. The CDR3 nucleotides are TGCAGCGTGCCAAACAGACAGGGGAAAACATTTTACGACTATGGCTACACCTTC. Its protein is CSVPNRQGKTFYDYGYTF.

The V call is TRBV19, the J call TRBJ2-1; perhaps TRBD2 as D (5 bases). V was trimmed by 3 bases and J by 1 base, leaving 16 bases between them. The CDR3 sequence is 17 residues long. Germline V gene lookup returns CDR1 LNHDA and CDR2 SQIVND (reference sequence). CDR3 region: CASSIFGLTGSYNEQFF. DNA of the CDR3: TGTGCCAGTAGTATTTTCGGACTTACGGGATCCTACAATGAGCAGTTCTTC.

Comments on this clone: Germline and junction disagree at one end, which may indicate a read error. The chain employs TRBV7-9 and TRBJ2-1; 9 bases are shared with TRBD2. The CDR3 spans 14 residues. Germline V CDR1 and CDR2: SEHNR, FQNEAQ (reference sequence). CDR3 protein: CSSAGLAVGNEQFF. CDR3 nucleotides: TGTTCCAGCGCGGGACTAGCCGTAGGCAATGAGCAGTTCTTC. Supplemented by reference TRBV7-9 and TRBJ2-1, the full variable domain reads DTGVSQNPRHKITKRGQNVTFRCDPISEHNRLYWYRQTLGQGPEFLTYFQNEAQLEKSRLLSDRFSAERPKGSFSTLEIQRTEQGDSAMYLCSSAGLAVGNEQFFGPGTRLTVL.